The source of this TCR beta chain is a study of T cells in Graves' hyperthyroidism and ophthalmopathy. RNA transcripts served as the template for amplifying TCR beta CDR3 regions. First-round RT-PCR targeting the TCR CDR3 was performed with the HTBI primer set. TCRdb re-called the multiplex PCR reads through MiXCR, storing one row per CDR3 protein. The data show 400,000 to 500,000 distinct CDR3 sequences, roughly 14% seen once. Trimming shortened V by 2 bases and J by 2 bases, and 13 bases separated the two germline ends. The CDR3 is 14 residues long. CDR1 DFQATT and CDR2 SNEGSKA come from the germline V gene (reference sequence).

The rearrangement links TRBV20-1 to TRBJ2-7; D is perhaps TRBD1 (6 bases). The sequence was collected from a woman under 30 with Graves' hyperthyroidism. Source material: blood. The DNA of the CDR3 is TGCAGTGCTAGATACTCGGACAGAGCCTACGAGCAGTACTTC. Its protein product is CSARYSDRAYEQYF.